This entry features one T cell receptor (beta chain) sequence. Its antigen is unidentified. This specimen belongs to a study of tumor and adjacent non-tumor tissue in lung cancer. Overall study results and limits: Tumor TCR diversity, when higher, was linked to shorter survival.

RNA was extracted from bulk tissue without any cell sorting. TCRbeta libraries were built with three rounds of nested PCR, modified from ARM-PCR. TCRdb processed the multiplex PCR reads anew with MiXCR; each CDR3 protein has one entry. The table lists around 210,000 distinct CDR3 sequences, over 55% of them singletons. The receptor's source is a man aged 55 to 70 with non-small cell lung cancer. The sequenced sample was lung tumor tissue.

In DNA form, the CDR3 reads TGTGCCAGCAGCTTAGGACATATCTATGGCTACACCTTC. Residues: CASSLGHIYGYTF. V usage is TRBV11-1 and J usage is TRBJ1-2, with no clear D. Germline CDR1 is SGHAT and CDR2 is FQDESV (reference sequence). CDR3 length: 13 residues. Trimming shortened V by 1 base and J by 4 bases, and 7 bases separated the two germline ends.